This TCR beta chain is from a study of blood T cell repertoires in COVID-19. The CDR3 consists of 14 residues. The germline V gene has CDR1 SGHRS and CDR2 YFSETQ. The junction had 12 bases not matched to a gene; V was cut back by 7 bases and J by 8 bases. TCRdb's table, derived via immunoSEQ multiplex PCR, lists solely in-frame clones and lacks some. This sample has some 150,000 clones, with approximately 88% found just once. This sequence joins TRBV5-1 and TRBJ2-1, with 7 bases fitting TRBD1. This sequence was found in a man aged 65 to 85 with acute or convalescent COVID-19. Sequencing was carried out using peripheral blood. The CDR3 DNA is TGCGCCAGCGTCCGAGGGACAGCAGGGGATGAGCAGTTCTTC. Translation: CASVRGTAGDEQFF.